The next 2 T cell receptor beta chains were all read from a single sample in a study of blood T cell repertoires in COVID-19. Only in-frame clones appear in the TCRdb table, and some are missing; sequencing was by immunoSEQ multiplex PCR. The sample lists roughly 400,000 clones, 88% seen once, with around 1.9% in the top ten. The sequenced sample consisted of PBMCs or T cells enriched from blood (not recorded which). The receptors were gathered from a woman in her thirties or forties with acute COVID-19.

The CDR3 loop is CASGRQAPSYEQYF. The CDR3 nucleotides are TGTGCCAGCGGTAGACAGGCGCCCTCCTACGAGCAGTACTTC. The chain couples TRBV6-5 to TRBJ2-7; possible D gene TRBD1, 6 bases. From germline, CDR1 is MNHEY and CDR2 SVGAGI. There are 14 residues in the CDR3. The ends were cut back, 8 bases at V and 0 bases at J, with 14 bases in the middle.

The chain links TRBV18 to TRBJ2-7, with 9 positions matching TRBD1. CDR1 is KGHSH and CDR2 is LQKENI in the germline V gene. The CDR3 loop spans 14 amino acids. V lost 5 bases, J lost 2 bases, and 4 bases stayed unmatched. In DNA form, the CDR3 reads TGTGCCAGCTCAGCTAGACAGGGGGCCTACGAGCAGTACTTC. Encoded protein: CASSARQGAYEQYF.